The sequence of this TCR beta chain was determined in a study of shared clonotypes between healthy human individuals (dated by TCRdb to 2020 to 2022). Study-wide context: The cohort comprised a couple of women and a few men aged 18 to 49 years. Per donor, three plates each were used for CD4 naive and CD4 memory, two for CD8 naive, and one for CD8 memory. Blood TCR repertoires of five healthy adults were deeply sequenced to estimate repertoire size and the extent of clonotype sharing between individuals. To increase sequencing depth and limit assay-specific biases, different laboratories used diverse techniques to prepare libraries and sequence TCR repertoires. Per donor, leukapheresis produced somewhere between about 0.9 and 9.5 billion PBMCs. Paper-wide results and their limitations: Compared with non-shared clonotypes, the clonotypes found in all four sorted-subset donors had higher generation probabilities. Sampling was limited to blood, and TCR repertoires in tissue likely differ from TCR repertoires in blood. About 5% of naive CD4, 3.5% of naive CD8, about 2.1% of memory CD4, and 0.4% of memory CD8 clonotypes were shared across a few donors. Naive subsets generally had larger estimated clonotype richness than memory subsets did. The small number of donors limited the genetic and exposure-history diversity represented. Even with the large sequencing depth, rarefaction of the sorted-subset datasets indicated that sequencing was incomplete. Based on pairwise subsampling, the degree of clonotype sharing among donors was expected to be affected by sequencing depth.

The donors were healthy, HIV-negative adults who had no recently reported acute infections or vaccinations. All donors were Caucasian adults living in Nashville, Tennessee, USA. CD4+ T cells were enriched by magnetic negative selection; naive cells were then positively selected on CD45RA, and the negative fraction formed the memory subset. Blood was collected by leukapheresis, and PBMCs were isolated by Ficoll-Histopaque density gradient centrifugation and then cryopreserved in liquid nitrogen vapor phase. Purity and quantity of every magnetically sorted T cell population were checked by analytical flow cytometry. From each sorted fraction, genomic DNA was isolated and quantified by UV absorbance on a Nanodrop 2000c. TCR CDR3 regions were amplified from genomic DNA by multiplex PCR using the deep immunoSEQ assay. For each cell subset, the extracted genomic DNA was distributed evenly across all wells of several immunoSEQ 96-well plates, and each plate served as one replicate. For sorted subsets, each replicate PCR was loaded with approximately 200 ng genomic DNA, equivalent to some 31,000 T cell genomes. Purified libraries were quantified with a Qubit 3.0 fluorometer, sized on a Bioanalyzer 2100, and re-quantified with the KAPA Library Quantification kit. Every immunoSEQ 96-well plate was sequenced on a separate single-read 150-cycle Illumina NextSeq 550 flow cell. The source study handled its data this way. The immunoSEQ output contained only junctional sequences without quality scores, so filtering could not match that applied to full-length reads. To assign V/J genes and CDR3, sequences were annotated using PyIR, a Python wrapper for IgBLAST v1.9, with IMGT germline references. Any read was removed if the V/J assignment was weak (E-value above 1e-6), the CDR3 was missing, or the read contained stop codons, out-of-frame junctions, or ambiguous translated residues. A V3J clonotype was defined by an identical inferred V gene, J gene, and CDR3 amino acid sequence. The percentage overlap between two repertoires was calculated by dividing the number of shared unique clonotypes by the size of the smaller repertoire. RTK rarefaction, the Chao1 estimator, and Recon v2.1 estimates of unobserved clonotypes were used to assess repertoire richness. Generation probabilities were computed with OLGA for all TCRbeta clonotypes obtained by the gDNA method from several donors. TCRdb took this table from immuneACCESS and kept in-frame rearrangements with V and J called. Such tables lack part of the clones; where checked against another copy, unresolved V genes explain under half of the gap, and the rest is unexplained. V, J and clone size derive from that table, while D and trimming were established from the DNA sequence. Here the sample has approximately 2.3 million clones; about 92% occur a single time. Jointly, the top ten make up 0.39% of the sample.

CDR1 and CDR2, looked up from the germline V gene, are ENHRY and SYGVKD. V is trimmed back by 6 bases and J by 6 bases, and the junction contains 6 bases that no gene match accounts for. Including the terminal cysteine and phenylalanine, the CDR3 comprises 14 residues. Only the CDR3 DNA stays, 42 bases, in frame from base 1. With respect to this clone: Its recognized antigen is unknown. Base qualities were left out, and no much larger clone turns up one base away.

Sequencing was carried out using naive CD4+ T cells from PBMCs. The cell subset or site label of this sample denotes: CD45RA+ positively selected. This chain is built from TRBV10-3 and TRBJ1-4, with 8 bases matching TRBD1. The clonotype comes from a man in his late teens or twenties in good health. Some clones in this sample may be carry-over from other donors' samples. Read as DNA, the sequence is TGTGCCATCAGCCGAGGACAGGGAGATGAAAAACTGTTTTTT. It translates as CAISRGQGDEKLFF.